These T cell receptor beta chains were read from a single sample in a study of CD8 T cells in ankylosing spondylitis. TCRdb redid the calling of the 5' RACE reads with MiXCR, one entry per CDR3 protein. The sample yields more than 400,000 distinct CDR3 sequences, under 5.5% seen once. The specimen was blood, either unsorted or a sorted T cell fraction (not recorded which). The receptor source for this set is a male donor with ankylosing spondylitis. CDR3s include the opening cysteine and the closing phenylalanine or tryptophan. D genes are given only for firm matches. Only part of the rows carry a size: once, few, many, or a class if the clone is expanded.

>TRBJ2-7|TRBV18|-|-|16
TGTGCCAGCTCACTATACGGTGGAGGCATCGCCTACGAGCAGTACTTC
CASSLYGGGIAYEQYF
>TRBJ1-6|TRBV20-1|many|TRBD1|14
TGCAGTGCTAGCTTTGACAGGGCCAATTCACCCCTCCACTTT
CSASFDRANSPLHF
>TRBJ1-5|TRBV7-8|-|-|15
TGTGCCAGCTCCTTTTCGGACTCTAGCAATCAGCCCCAGCATTTT
CASSFSDSSNQPQHF
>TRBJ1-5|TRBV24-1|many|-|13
TGTGCCACCAGTAGCTGGAGCAATCAGCCCCAGCATTTT
CATSSWSNQPQHF
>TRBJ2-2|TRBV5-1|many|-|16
TGCGCCAGCAGCGTACCGGGCTCCGAGGGGGCCGGGGAGCTGTTTTTT
CASSVPGSEGAGELFF
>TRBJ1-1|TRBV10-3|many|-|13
TGTGCCATCAGACAGGTACTTAATGCTGAAGCTTTCTTT
CAIRQVLNAEAFF
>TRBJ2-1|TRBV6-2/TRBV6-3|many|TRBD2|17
TGTGCCAGCAGTCCGGACTCGCTAGCGGGGGGAGGTAATGAGCAGTTCTTC
CASSPDSLAGGGNEQFF
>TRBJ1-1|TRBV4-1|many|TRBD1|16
TGCGCCAGCAGCCAGGGCCCAGGGGGCTCGAACACTGAAGCTTTCTTT
CASSQGPGGSNTEAFF
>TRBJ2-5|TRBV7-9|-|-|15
TGTGCCAGCAGCTTAGTGAGGGGAAGCCAAGAGACCCAGTACTTC
CASSLVRGSQETQYF
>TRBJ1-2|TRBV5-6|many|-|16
TGTGCCAGCAGCTTGTTGGGCGCGGGCGGCACCTATGGCTACACCTTC
CASSLLGAGGTYGYTF
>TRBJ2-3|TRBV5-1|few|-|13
TGCGCCAGCAGCCCCATTCCCGGCGATACGCAGTATTTT
CASSPIPGDTQYF
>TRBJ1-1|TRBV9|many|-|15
TGTGCCAGCAGCGTAGATGCGGCAGTGGACACTGAAGCTTTCTTT
CASSVDAAVDTEAFF
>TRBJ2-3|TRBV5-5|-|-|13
TGTGCCAGCAGACCGTCGCCAGCAGATACGCAGTATTTT
CASRPSPADTQYF
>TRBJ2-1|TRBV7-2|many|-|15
TGTGCCAGCAGCCCCCCGAGGACTGTCTACAATGAGCAGTTCTTC
CASSPPRTVYNEQFF
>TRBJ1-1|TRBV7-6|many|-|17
TGTGCCAGCAGCTTAGAACCGTTCCGGGGGTCCCACACTGAAGCTTTCTTT
CASSLEPFRGSHTEAFF
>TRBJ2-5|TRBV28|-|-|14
TGTGCCAGCAGCCATCCCTTGAGGCAAGAGACCCAGTACTTC
CASSHPLRQETQYF
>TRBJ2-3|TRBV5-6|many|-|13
TGTGCCAGCAGCTGGGGGGACACAGATACGCAGTATTTT
CASSWGDTDTQYF
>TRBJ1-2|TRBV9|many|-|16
TGTGCCAGCAGCGTAGGTAGGACCGACCGGGGCTATGGCTACACCTTC
CASSVGRTDRGYGYTF
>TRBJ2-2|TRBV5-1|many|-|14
TGCGCCAGCAGCTTGGAATGGGGGACCGGGGAGCTGTTTTTT
CASSLEWGTGELFF
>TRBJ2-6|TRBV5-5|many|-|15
TGTGCCAGCAGCTTCAAGAACTCTGGGGCCAACGTCCTGACTTTC
CASSFKNSGANVLTF
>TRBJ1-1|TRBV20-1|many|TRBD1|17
TGCAGTGCTAGAGATCGGGGGGCAGGGGGCTTGAACACTGAAGCTTTCTTT
CSARDRGAGGLNTEAFF
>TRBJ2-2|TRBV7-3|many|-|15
TGTGCCAGCAGCTTAAGGCCAGGGCCAACCGGGGAGCTGTTTTTT
CASSLRPGPTGELFF
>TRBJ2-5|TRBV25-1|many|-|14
TGTGCCAGCAGTGAAGAGAATACAAGAGACCGGGAGTACTTC
CASSEENTRDREYF
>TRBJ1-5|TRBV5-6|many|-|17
TGTGCCAGCAGCTCCACAGGGAATTGGGGTAGCAATCAGCCCCAGCATTTT
CASSSTGNWGSNQPQHF
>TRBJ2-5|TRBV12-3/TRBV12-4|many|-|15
TGTGCCAGCAGTTTCGTTATAGGCTTACAAGAGACCCAGTACTTC
CASSFVIGLQETQYF
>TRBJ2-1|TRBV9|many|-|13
TGTGCCAGCAGCTCCGGACAGACGAATGAGCAGTTCTTC
CASSSGQTNEQFF
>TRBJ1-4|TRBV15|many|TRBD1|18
TGTGCCACCAGCAGATTCCCCGGGACAGGGGCGGATAATGAAAAACTGTTTTTT
CATSRFPGTGADNEKLFF
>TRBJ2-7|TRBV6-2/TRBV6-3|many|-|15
TGTGCCAGCTGTCCCGAGGGAGTGGGATCCTACGAGCAGTACTTC
CASCPEGVGSYEQYF
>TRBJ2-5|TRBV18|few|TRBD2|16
TGTGCCAGCTCACCTCTCCGGACTAGCGGGCAAGAGACCCAGTACTTC
CASSPLRTSGQETQYF
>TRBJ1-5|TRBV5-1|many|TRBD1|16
TGCGCCAGCAGCCCCATGGGACAGGGATCCAATCAGCCCCAGCATTTT
CASSPMGQGSNQPQHF
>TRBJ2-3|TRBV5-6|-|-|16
TGTGCCAGCAGCCCGACAGGGAGGAGGAGCACAGATACGCAGTATTTT
CASSPTGRRSTDTQYF
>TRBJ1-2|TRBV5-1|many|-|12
TGCGCCAGCAGCTTCGTGGGGGATGGCTACACCTTC
CASSFVGDGYTF